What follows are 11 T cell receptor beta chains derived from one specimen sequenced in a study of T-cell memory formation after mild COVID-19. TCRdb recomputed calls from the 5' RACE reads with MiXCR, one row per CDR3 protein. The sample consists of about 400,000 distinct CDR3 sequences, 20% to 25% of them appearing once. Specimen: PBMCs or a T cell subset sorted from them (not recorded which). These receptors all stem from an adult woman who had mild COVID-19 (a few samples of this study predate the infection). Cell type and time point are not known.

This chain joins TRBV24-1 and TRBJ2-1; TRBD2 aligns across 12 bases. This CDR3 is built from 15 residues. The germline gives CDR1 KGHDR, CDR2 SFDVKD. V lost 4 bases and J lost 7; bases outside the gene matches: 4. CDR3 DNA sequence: TGTGCCACCAGTGAACCCGGACTAGCGGGAAATGAGCAGTTCTTC. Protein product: CATSEPGLAGNEQFF.

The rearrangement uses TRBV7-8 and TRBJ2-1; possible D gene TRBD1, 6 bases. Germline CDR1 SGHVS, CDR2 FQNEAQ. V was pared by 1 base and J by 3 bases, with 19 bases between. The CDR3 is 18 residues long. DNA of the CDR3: TGTGCCAGCAGCTTAGGTGGGGACCCGCAGGGGCTCTACAATGAGCAGTTCTTC. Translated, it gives CASSLGGDPQGLYNEQFF.

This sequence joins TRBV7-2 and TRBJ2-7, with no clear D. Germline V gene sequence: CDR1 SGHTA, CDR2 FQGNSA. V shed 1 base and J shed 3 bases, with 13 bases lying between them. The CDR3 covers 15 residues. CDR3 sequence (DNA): TGTGCCAGCAGCTTAGTCAGTCAGGTGGGCTACGAGCAGTACTTC. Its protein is CASSLVSQVGYEQYF.

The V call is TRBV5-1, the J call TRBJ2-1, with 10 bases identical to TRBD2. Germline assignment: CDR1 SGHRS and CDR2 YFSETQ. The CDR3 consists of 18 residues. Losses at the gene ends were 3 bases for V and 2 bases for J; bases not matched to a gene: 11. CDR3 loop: CASSSHPPSGSPYNEQFF. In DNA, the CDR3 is TGCGCCAGCAGCTCGCACCCTCCTAGCGGGAGTCCCTACAATGAGCAGTTCTTC.

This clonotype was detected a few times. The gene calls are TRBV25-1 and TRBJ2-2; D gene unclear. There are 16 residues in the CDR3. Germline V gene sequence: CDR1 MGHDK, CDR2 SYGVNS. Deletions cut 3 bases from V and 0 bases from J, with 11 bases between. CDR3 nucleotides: TGTGCCAGCAGTGAGGCCAGACGGACGAACACCGGGGAGCTGTTTTTT. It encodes CASSEARRTNTGELFF.

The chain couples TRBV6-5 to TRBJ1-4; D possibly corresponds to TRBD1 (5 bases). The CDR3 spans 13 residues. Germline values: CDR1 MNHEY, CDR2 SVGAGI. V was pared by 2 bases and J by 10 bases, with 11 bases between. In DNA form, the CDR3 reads TGTGCCAGCAGTTACGACGGGGCCTCAAAACTGTTTTTT. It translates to CASSYDGASKLFF.

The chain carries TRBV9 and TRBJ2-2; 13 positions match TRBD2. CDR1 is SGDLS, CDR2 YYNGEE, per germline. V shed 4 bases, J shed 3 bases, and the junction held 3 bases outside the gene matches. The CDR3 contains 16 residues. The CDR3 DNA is TGTGCCAGCAGCCATACTAGCGGGAGGGACACCGGGGAGCTGTTTTTT. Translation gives CASSHTSGRDTGELFF.

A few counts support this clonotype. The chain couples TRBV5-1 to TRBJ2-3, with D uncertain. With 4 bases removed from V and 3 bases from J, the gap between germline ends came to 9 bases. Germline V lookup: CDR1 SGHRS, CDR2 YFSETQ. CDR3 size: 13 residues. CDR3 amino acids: CASSALATDTQYF. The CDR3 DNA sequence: TGCGCCAGCAGCGCCCTCGCGACAGATACGCAGTATTTT.

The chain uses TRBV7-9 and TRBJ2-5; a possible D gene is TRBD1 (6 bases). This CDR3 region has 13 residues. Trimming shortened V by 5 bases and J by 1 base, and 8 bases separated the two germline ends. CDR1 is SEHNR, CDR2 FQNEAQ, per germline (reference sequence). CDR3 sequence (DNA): TGTGCCAGCAGCGGACAGTCCCAAGAGACCCAGTACTTC. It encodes CASSGQSQETQYF.

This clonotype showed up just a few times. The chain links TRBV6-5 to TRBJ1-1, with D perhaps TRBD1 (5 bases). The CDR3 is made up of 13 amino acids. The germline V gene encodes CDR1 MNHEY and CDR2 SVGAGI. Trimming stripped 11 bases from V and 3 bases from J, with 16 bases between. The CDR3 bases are TGTGCCGCCCGTGGGGTGGGGGACACTGAAGCTTTCTTT. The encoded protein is CAARGVGDTEAFF.

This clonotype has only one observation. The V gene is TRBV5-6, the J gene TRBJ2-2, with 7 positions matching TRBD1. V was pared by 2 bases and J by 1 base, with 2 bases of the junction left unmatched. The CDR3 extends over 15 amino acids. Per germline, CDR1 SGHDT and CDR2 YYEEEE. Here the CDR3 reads CASSFWDRNTGELFF. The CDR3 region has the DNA TGTGCCAGCAGCTTCTGGGACAGGAACACCGGGGAGCTGTTTTTT.